Given below is one T cell receptor (beta chain) in context. The CDR3 runs to 16 residues. Per the germline V gene, CDR1 is MDHEN and CDR2 is SYDVKM. Trimming removed 5 bases from V and 10 bases from J; junction bases left unmatched: 13. Assay: immunoSEQ multiplex PCR; the TCRdb copy retains only in-frame clones and omits some. This sample has more than 110,000 clones, with roughly 89% found just once. The sample belongs to a study of control samples from healthy donors and cancer patients. The receptor comes from a young man in good health. The gene calls are TRBV28 and TRBJ2-1, with 11 bases lining up with TRBD2. What was sequenced was blood. CDR3 sequence (DNA): TGTGCCAGCAGTAGCCCCGGAGGGACTAGCGGATCCGAGCAGTTCTTC. Translation: CASSSPGGTSGSEQFF. Variable domain in full (rest from reference TRBV28 and TRBJ2-1): DVKVTQSSRYLVKRTGEKVFLECVQDMDHENMFWYRQDPGLGLRLIYFSYDVKMKEKGDIPEGYSVSREKKERFSLILESASTNQTSMYLCASSSPGGTSGSEQFFGPGTRLTVL.